The sequence of this T cell receptor beta chain was determined in a study of blood T cell repertoires in COVID-19. Study context: Researchers got acute and convalescent COVID-19 samples from the United States, Italy and Spain.

Libraries were prepared by immunoSEQ multiplex PCR; TCRdb keeps only in-frame clonotypes and omits some of them. The table lists fewer than 300,000 clones, over 75% of them singletons. This clone was picked up one time. Donors were grouped by their self-reported clinical history. With 2 bases clipped from V and 2 bases from J, the junction kept 4 bases outside the gene matches. The germline gives CDR1 MNHEY, CDR2 SVGAGI. The CDR3 spans 15 residues. This chain links TRBV6-5 with TRBJ2-3; 7 positions match TRBD1. What was sequenced was PBMCs or T cells enriched from blood (not recorded which). This clonotype originated in a woman aged 25 to 39 who had recovered from COVID-19. The CDR3 sequence is CASSYRGPHTDTQYF. DNA for the CDR3: TGTGCCAGCAGTTACAGGGGGCCCCACACAGATACGCAGTATTTT.